This T cell receptor (beta chain) was sequenced during a study of control samples from healthy donors and cancer patients. Sequencing was performed with immunoSEQ multiplex PCR; in TCRdb, only in-frame clones are kept and a portion is missing. Here the sample spans around 140,000 clones, 80% to 95% being singletons. The germline CDR1 and CDR2 sequences are SGHRS and YFSETQ. Trimming left V 0 bases short and J 7 bases short, with 14 bases between. The CDR3 contains 15 residues. The sequencing input was blood. The chain uses TRBV5-1 and TRBJ1-5, with D maybe TRBD1 (6 bases). The TCR originated in a man aged 18 to 29 in good health. In DNA, the CDR3 is TGCGCCAGCAGCTTGGACAGGGACCGGGGGCAGCCCCAGCATTTT. This sequence encodes CASSLDRDRGQPQHF.